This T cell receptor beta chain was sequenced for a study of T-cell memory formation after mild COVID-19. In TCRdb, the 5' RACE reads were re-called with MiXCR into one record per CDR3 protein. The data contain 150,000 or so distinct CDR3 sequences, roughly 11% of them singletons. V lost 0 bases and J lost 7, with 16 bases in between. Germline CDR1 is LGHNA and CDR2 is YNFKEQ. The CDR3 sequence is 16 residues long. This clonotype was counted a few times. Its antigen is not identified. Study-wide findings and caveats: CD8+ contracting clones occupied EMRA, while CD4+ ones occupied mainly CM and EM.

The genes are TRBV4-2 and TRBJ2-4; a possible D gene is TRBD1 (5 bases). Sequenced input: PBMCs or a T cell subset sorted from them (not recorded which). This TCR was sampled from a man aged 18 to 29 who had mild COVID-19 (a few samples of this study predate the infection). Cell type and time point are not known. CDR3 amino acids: CASSQDRTSSRNIQYF. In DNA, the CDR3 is TGTGCCAGCAGCCAAGATCGGACATCCTCAAGGAACATTCAGTACTTC.